The clone carrying this T cell receptor beta chain was picked up a small number of times. CDR1 MNHEY and CDR2 SMNVEV come from the germline V gene (reference sequence). The CDR3 is 13 residues long. V lost 7 bases to trimming and J lost 4 bases, with 11 bases between them. One entry per CDR3 protein, called by TCRdb with MiXCR from the 5' RACE reads. Of over 500,000 distinct CDR3 sequences in the sample, around 20% were seen once. This sample was taken from a study of identical twins. These same records also appear under a second study, on T cells expressing NK-cell markers. Turning to that study: As a fraction of CD8+ T cells, dominant NKG2C+ clonotypes reached about 1.0-7.0% in more than five donors. Dominance of the CD3+CD56-NKG2C+ fraction by these clonotypes also held in a few donors.

Specimen: CD4+ T cells sorted from blood. The V gene is TRBV27, the J gene TRBJ1-5; D possibly corresponds to TRBD1 (6 bases). This receptor was obtained from a woman aged 18-29 years in good health. CDR3 nucleotides: TGTGCCAGCATGAAAGGGGGGAATCAGCCCCAGCATTTT. It specifies CASMKGGNQPQHF.